Below are 12 T cell receptor beta chains sequenced from a single sample in a study of OX40 agonist ivuxolimab in advanced cancers. Generated by immunoSEQ multiplex PCR, the TCRdb table keeps only in-frame clones and is missing some. The data contain 60,000 to 90,000 clones, about 87% of them seen just once; the ten biggest clones take up about 1%. The specimen comprised CD4+ or CD8+ T cells sorted from blood, sampled in a trial of the OX40 agonist ivuxolimab. All receptors come from an adult with an advanced solid tumor such as melanoma, head and neck, liver or kidney cancer.

This rearrangement joins TRBV7-9 to TRBJ2-3, with D unclear. The CDR3 sequence is 13 residues long. The V and J ends lost 3 bases and 4 bases respectively, with 8 bases between them. Germline CDR1 and CDR2: SEHNR and FQNEAQ (reference sequence). The CDR3 DNA is TGTGCCAGCAGCTTCCGTGGGGCAGATACGCAGTATTTT. Amino acids: CASSFRGADTQYF.

The chain joins TRBV27 to TRBJ1-2, with D possibly matching TRBD1 (6 bases). Trimming shortened V by 6 bases and J by 4 bases, and 15 bases separated the two germline ends. The V gene's germline CDR1 is MNHEY and CDR2 SMNVEV (reference sequence). The CDR3 sequence is 14 residues long. The CDR3: CASRPKARGYGYTF. Here the CDR3 DNA reads TGTGCCAGCAGACCGAAGGCCAGGGGCTATGGCTACACCTTC.

The chain links TRBV10-3 to TRBJ2-3; 7 bases line up with TRBD2. With 3 bases clipped from V and 2 bases from J, the junction kept 8 bases outside the gene matches. CDR3 size: 16 residues. CDR1 and CDR2 from the germline V gene are ENHRY and SYGVKD. CDR3 region: CAISERGSANTDTQYF. In DNA form, the CDR3 reads TGTGCCATCAGTGAACGCGGGAGCGCGAACACAGATACGCAGTATTTT.

This chain uses TRBV18 with TRBJ2-1; TRBD2 matches 8 bases. The germline CDR1 and CDR2 sequences are KGHSH and LQKENI. V was pared by 2 bases and J by 8 bases, with 8 bases of the junction left unmatched. This CDR3 is built from 15 residues. For the CDR3, the DNA is TGTGCCAGCTCACCAGATCGGGGGGGCAGCGATGAGCAGTTCTTC. This encodes CASSPDRGGSDEQFF.

V is TRBV19 and J is TRBJ2-7; perhaps TRBD2 as D (5 bases). CDR1 is LNHDA and CDR2 is SQIVND in the germline V gene (reference sequence). CDR3 length: 14 residues. Trimming cost V 5 bases and J 0 bases, with 11 bases left between them. CDR3 in DNA: TGTGCCAGTAGTCCCCTCCGGGACTCCTACGAGCAGTACTTC. Protein product: CASSPLRDSYEQYF. The whole variable domain, remainder taken from reference TRBV19 and TRBJ2-7, is DGGITQSPKYLFRKEGQNVTLSCEQNLNHDAMYWYRQDPGQGLRLIYYSQIVNDFQKGDIAEGYSVSREKKESFPLTVTSAQKNPTAFYLCASSPLRDSYEQYFGPGTRLTVT.

The rearrangement links TRBV7-2 to TRBJ2-7; 8 bases line up with TRBD1. Trimming cost V 5 bases and J 2 bases; bases outside gene matches: 8. Germline CDR1 SGHTA, CDR2 FQGNSA. This CDR3 contains 15 residues. This CDR3 is CASSTEDRATYEQYF. The CDR3 DNA follows: TGTGCCAGCAGCACGGAGGACAGGGCGACCTACGAGCAGTACTTC.

There are a few counts of this clone. This chain links TRBV11-3 with TRBJ2-1, with 8 bases lining up with TRBD2. V trimming: 2 bases; J trimming: 2 bases; junction bases outside the gene matches: 8. Germline V lookup: CDR1 SGHNT, CDR2 YENEEA. The CDR3 runs 17 residues. The CDR3 is CASSLIPGGTTYNEQFF. The CDR3 DNA sequence: TGTGCCAGCAGCTTAATTCCGGGAGGGACCACCTACAATGAGCAGTTCTTC.

The V gene is TRBV6-5, the J gene TRBJ1-1; D unresolved. The CDR3 extends over 13 amino acids. The V gene lost 5 bases and the J gene lost 1 base, with 8 bases spanning the gap. Germline-derived CDR1 and CDR2 are MNHEY and SVGAGI. The DNA of the CDR3 is TGTGCCAGCAGTCGCCGACAGAACACTGAAGCTTTCTTT. Its protein is CASSRRQNTEAFF.

The DNA of the CDR3 is TGCGCCAGCAGCCCCGGACTGGTTTCCAATGAGCAGTTCTTC. It is translated as CASSPGLVSNEQFF. The chain combines TRBV5-1 with TRBJ2-1; weak D call: TRBD2 (5 bases). This CDR3 region has 14 residues. V lost 4 bases and J lost 6, with 14 bases in between. CDR1 is SGHRS, CDR2 YFSETQ, per germline.

The V call is TRBV5-1, the J call TRBJ1-2; D gene unclear. This CDR3 comprises 14 residues. CDR1 and CDR2 from the germline V gene are SGHRS and YFSETQ. V was pared by 6 bases and J by 0 bases, with 12 bases between. CDR3 amino acids: CASTLGPSNYGYTF. Written as DNA, the CDR3 is TGCGCCAGCACCTTAGGGCCGTCTAACTATGGCTACACCTTC.

In nucleotides, the CDR3 is TGTGCCAGCGGGGGCCGTAGCGGACAAACCTACAATGAGCAGTTCTTC. Its translation is CASGGRSGQTYNEQFF. The J gene is TRBJ2-1, the V gene TRBV27, with D perhaps TRBD1 or TRBD2 (6 bases each). CDR3 length: 16 residues. The V end lost 8 bases, the J end lost 2 bases, and 19 bases lay between the germline ends. CDR1 MNHEY and CDR2 SMNVEV come from the germline V gene (reference sequence).

The chain carries TRBV7-2 and TRBJ1-1; D possibly corresponds to TRBD1 (5 bases). This CDR3 is 13 amino acids long. Germline V gives CDR1 SGHTA, CDR2 FQGNSA. V was pared by 5 bases and J by 3 bases, with 10 bases between. For the CDR3, the DNA is TGTGCCAGCAGCACCCAGGGCCACACTGAAGCTTTCTTT. Its translation: CASSTQGHTEAFF.